The 27 T cell receptor beta chains below were found in one sample sequenced in a study of CD8 T cells in ankylosing spondylitis. The antigens of these receptors remain unknown. In TCRdb, the 5' RACE reads were re-called with MiXCR into one record per CDR3 protein. The sample yields roughly 490,000 distinct CDR3 sequences, about 5.4% seen once. General study points: Under 10 highly homologous variants formed a TCR beta motif that appeared characteristic of ankylosing spondylitis blood.

The sample consisted of blood, either unsorted or a sorted T cell fraction (not recorded which). Receptors originate from a male donor with ankylosing spondylitis.

This clonotype was detected a few times. This chain links TRBV4-3 with TRBJ2-3; D not certain. CDR1 LGHNA and CDR2 YSLEER come from the germline V gene. Trimming cost V 0 bases and J 14 bases, with 15 bases left between them. The CDR3 extends over 13 amino acids. The CDR3 DNA reads as TGCGCCAGCAGCCAAGATGGCCAGCCCCGCCCGTATTTT. The encoded protein is CASSQDGQPRPYF.

This clonotype was recorded many times. The V gene is TRBV7-2, the J gene TRBJ2-1, with D possibly matching TRBD2 (6 bases). This CDR3 has 16 residues. With 2 bases removed from V and 2 bases from J, the gap between germline ends came to 13 bases. Germline V gene data show CDR1 as SGHTA and CDR2 as FQGNSA. The chain's CDR3 is CASSLSPAGTYNEQFF. The CDR3 nucleotides read TGTGCCAGCAGCTTAAGCCCCGCGGGAACCTACAATGAGCAGTTCTTC.

This clonotype was counted ten times or more. J is TRBJ1-1 and V is TRBV11-2; 8 bases line up with TRBD1. Germline V gene lookup returns CDR1 SGHAT and CDR2 FQNNGV. V was clipped by 3 bases and J by 5 bases; unmatched bases: 2. The CDR3 contains 13 residues. The CDR3 DNA is TGTGCCAGCAGCTTCGACAGGGGAACTGAAGCTTTCTTT. Its protein is CASSFDRGTEAFF.

In this sample, this clonotype turned up many times. This chain joins TRBV27 and TRBJ2-5; TRBD2 is a possible D gene (5 bases). There are 13 residues in the CDR3. Germline V gene sequence: CDR1 MNHEY, CDR2 SMNVEV (reference sequence). Trimming pared 6 bases from V and 7 bases from J, leaving 15 bases between. The CDR3 sequence: CASRNRAGGTQYF. CDR3 nucleotides: TGTGCCAGCAGAAACCGGGCCGGAGGGACCCAGTACTTC.

The table lists this clonotype with a count of one. V is TRBV28 and J is TRBJ2-1, with 7 bases that match TRBD1. V trimming: 5 bases; J trimming: 5 bases; junction bases outside the gene matches: 6. The CDR3 loop spans 14 amino acids. Per germline, CDR1 MDHEN and CDR2 SYDVKM. The CDR3 DNA is TGTGCCAGCAGTCCCAACAGGGGCGACAATGAGCAGTTCTTC. This translates into CASSPNRGDNEQFF.

This clonotype has a count of ten or more. The chain couples TRBV11-1 to TRBJ2-1, with TRBD2 identical over 9 bases. This CDR3 spans 18 amino acids. CDR1 and CDR2 from the germline V gene are SGHAT and FQDESV (reference sequence). V shed 2 bases and J 4 bases; nucleotides not matched to a gene: 12. The CDR3 sequence is CASSLIPSGIDFYNEQFF. CDR3 coding DNA: TGTGCCAGCAGCTTAATTCCTAGCGGGATCGATTTTTACAATGAGCAGTTCTTC.

The chain has TRBV6-2 or TRBV6-3 and TRBJ2-1, with TRBD2 identical over 11 bases. The V gene end was trimmed by 4 bases and the J gene end by 2 bases; junction bases not matched to a gene: 4. Germline-derived CDR1 and CDR2 are MNHEY and SVGEGT. The CDR3 is 16 amino acids. The CDR3 DNA reads TGTGCCAGCAGTTCGGGACTAGCGGACACCTACAATGAGCAGTTCTTC. Amino acids: CASSSGLADTYNEQFF.

This clonotype was counted only a few times. This chain uses TRBV7-2 with TRBJ1-2; D call uncertain. V gave up 7 bases and J gave up 7 bases, with 19 bases separating them. The CDR3 extends over 14 amino acids. Germline assignment: CDR1 SGHTA and CDR2 FQGNSA. CDR3 region: CASNKAPGEVGYTF. CDR3 nucleotides: TGTGCCAGCAACAAAGCCCCCGGGGAGGTTGGCTACACCTTC.

The rearrangement uses TRBV12-3 or TRBV12-4 and TRBJ2-1; D is undetermined. The CDR3 runs 15 residues. The ends were cut back, 8 bases at V and 0 bases at J, with 14 bases in the middle. The DNA for the CDR3 is TGTGCCAGCTCACCTCTAGGACCCTCCTACAATGAGCAGTTCTTC. Protein: CASSPLGPSYNEQFF.

This clonotype was seen ten or more times. This chain joins TRBV5-1 and TRBJ1-2; 7 nucleotides align to TRBD1. The CDR3 loop spans 15 amino acids. The V and J ends lost 0 bases and 4 bases, in that order; junction bases with no gene match: 6. Per the germline V gene, CDR1 is SGHRS and CDR2 is YFSETQ. For the CDR3, the DNA is TGCGCCAGCAGCTTGGAGGCGGGACAGTCCTATGGCTACACCTTC. The encoded protein is CASSLEAGQSYGYTF.

Only a few counts were recorded for this clonotype. The chain carries TRBV24-1 and TRBJ2-5; TRBD1 matches 8 bases. The CDR3 runs to 14 residues. The germline CDR1 and CDR2 sequences are KGHDR and SFDVKD. V shed 3 bases and J 3 bases; nucleotides not matched to a gene: 2. The DNA for the CDR3 is TGTGCCACCAGTGATCTGGACAGGGAAGAGACCCAGTACTTC. This translates into CATSDLDREETQYF.

This clonotype was observed a few times. This chain links TRBV7-3 with TRBJ1-2, with D hard to call. CDR3 length: 13 residues. The germline gives CDR1 SGHTA, CDR2 FQGTGA. Trimming stripped 5 bases from V and 7 bases from J, with 14 bases between. In DNA form, the CDR3 reads TGTGCCAGCAGCAGACCTGGACGGGTTGGCTACACCTTC. This translates into CASSRPGRVGYTF.

This sequence joins TRBV30 and TRBJ2-1, with 9 bases identical to TRBD2. V shed 2 bases, J shed 5 bases, and the junction held 4 bases outside the gene matches. The CDR3 totals 14 residues. Germline assignment: CDR1 GTSNPN and CDR2 SVGIG (reference sequence). CDR3 coding DNA: TGTGCCTGGAGTCGAGGACTAGCGAACAATGAGCAGTTCTTC. Its protein product is CAWSRGLANNEQFF.

This clonotype was seen a few times. V usage is TRBV7-2 and J usage is TRBJ2-1; TRBD1 agrees at 7 bases. Per germline, CDR1 SGHTA and CDR2 FQGNSA. The CDR3 extends over 15 amino acids. The V gene end was trimmed by 4 bases and the J gene end by 3 bases; junction bases not matched to a gene: 6. CDR3 protein: CASSSNRGRYNEQFF. Written as DNA, the CDR3 is TGTGCCAGCAGCTCAAACAGGGGACGCTACAATGAGCAGTTCTTC.

This clonotype appeared a few times. The gene calls are TRBV20-1 and TRBJ2-7; D perhaps matches TRBD1 (6 bases). V lost 5 bases to trimming and J lost 3 bases, with 11 bases between them. This CDR3 comprises 12 residues. The germline CDR1 and CDR2 sequences are DFQATT and SNEGSKA (reference sequence). CDR3 loop: CSAPGHFYEQYF. The CDR3 coding sequence is TGCAGTGCTCCGGGACATTTCTACGAGCAGTACTTC.

At least ten counts were recorded for this clonotype. CDR3 amino acids: CSAVGLSNTDTQYF. The CDR3, as DNA: TGCAGTGCCGTCGGGCTATCGAACACAGATACGCAGTATTTT. The chain uses TRBV20-1 and TRBJ2-3; D remains unclear. With 6 bases removed from V and 2 bases from J, the gap between germline ends came to 15 bases. The CDR3 spans 14 residues. Looked up from germline, CDR1 is DFQATT and CDR2 is SNEGSKA (reference sequence).

This chain uses TRBV4-3 with TRBJ2-1, with TRBD2 identical over 11 bases. The trim removed 3 bases at V and 10 bases at J, leaving 11 bases unmatched. CDR3 length: 16 residues. Germline values: CDR1 LGHNA, CDR2 YSLEER. CDR3 sequence: CASSHPGLAGLWEQFF. The CDR3, as DNA: TGCGCCAGCAGCCACCCCGGACTAGCGGGTCTTTGGGAGCAGTTCTTC.

Many counts were recorded for this clonotype. The chain uses TRBV7-9 and TRBJ2-2; D is perhaps TRBD2 (5 bases). Germline CDR1 and CDR2: SEHNR and FQNEAQ (reference sequence). The CDR3 contains 10 residues. Trimming took off 10 bases at V and 9 bases at J, with 9 bases between the two ends. CDR3 region: CATGGRELFF. The CDR3 region has the DNA TGTGCCACTGGAGGCCGGGAGCTGTTTTTT.

This clonotype was observed a few times. V gene TRBV30 combines with J gene TRBJ2-2, with D possibly called TRBD1 or TRBD2 (5 bases each). The V and J ends lost 5 bases and 0 bases respectively, with 13 bases between them. The CDR3 runs to 15 residues. Germline V lookup: CDR1 GTSNPN, CDR2 SVGIG (reference sequence). This CDR3 reads CAWAWDPANTGELFF. The DNA for the CDR3 is TGTGCCTGGGCGTGGGACCCCGCGAACACCGGGGAGCTGTTTTTT.

This clonotype was counted ten times or more. This chain joins TRBV12-3 or TRBV12-4 and TRBJ2-1, with 11 bases identical to TRBD2. The CDR3 extends over 16 amino acids. The V segment lost 5 bases and the J segment 7 bases; nucleotides outside the gene matches: 10. This CDR3 reads CASSPYSGRAANEQFF. The CDR3 nucleotides are TGTGCCAGCAGTCCGTATAGCGGGAGGGCCGCGAATGAGCAGTTCTTC.

The table lists this clonotype with many counts. This sequence joins TRBV24-1 and TRBJ2-1; D ambiguous. Germline CDR1 is KGHDR and CDR2 is SFDVKD. The length of the CDR3 is 11 residues. The V end was cut by 0 bases, the J end by 7 bases, with 0 bases between. In nucleotides, the CDR3 is TGTGCCACCAGTGATTTGAATGAGCAGTTCTTC. It is translated as CATSDLNEQFF.

Note on this clonotype: One junction end does not reproduce the germline sequence, and a read error may be involved. The chain links TRBV2 to TRBJ1-5; D ambiguous. The CDR3 runs to 14 residues. Germline-derived CDR1 and CDR2 are SNHLY and FYNNEI. The CDR3 sequence is CASNEGSRDQPQHF. For the CDR3, the DNA is TGTGCCAGCAATGAAGGGTCTCGGGATCAGCCCCAGCATTTT.

This clonotype was counted at least ten times. J is TRBJ2-3 and V is TRBV18; weak D call: TRBD1 (5 bases). Germline-derived CDR1 and CDR2 are KGHSH and LQKENI. The ends were cut back, 3 bases at V and 10 bases at J, with 14 bases in the middle. CDR3 length: 13 residues. The CDR3 DNA reads TGTGCCAGCTCACCGGACAACCCCCCATCGCAGTATTTT. This gives the protein CASSPDNPPSQYF.

This clonotype was found many times. The chain employs TRBV12-3 or TRBV12-4 and TRBJ2-7; D perhaps matches TRBD1 (6 bases). This CDR3 comprises 14 residues. V lost 6 bases and J lost 0, with 12 bases in between. CDR3 sequence: CASSPGHDSYEQYF. In DNA, the CDR3 is TGTGCCAGCAGCCCGGGACACGACTCCTACGAGCAGTACTTC.

This chain joins TRBV5-1 and TRBJ2-7; D not certain. V lost 0 bases and J lost 1, with 11 bases in between. Germline V gives CDR1 SGHRS, CDR2 YFSETQ. CDR3 length: 15 amino acids. Written as DNA, the CDR3 is TGCGCCAGCAGCTTGGAAGGTGGGCGGTCCTACGAGCAGTACTTC. As protein: CASSLEGGRSYEQYF.

At least ten counts were recorded for this clonotype. This chain links TRBV20-1 with TRBJ1-2, with 7 bases identical to TRBD1. The CDR3 contains 12 residues. Trimming took 1 base from V and 14 from J; bases not matched to a gene: 10. Germline V gives CDR1 DFQATT, CDR2 SNEGSKA (reference sequence). The DNA for the CDR3 is TGCAGTGCTAGAGTCCAGACAGGGACCAAGACCTTC. Translation: CSARVQTGTKTF.

This chain links TRBV3-1 with TRBJ1-1; D is unresolved. The V end lost 6 bases, the J end lost 1 base, and 12 bases lay between the germline ends. This CDR3 contains 14 residues. Per germline, CDR1 LGHDT and CDR2 YNNKEL (reference sequence). The DNA of the CDR3 is TGTGCCAGCAGTCCCCGCGGGCGGAACACTGAAGCTTTCTTT. This encodes CASSPRGRNTEAFF. The variable domain in full, completed from reference TRBV3-1 and TRBJ1-1, reads DTAVSQTPKYLVTQMGNDKSIKCEQNLGHDTMYWYKQDSKKFLKIMFSYNNKELIINETVPNRFSPKSPDKAHLNLHINSLELGDSAVYFCASSPRGRNTEAFFGQGTRLTVV.